This T cell receptor beta chain appears in the sequencing data of a study of regulatory and conventional T cells in RAG deficiency. Blood CD4+ CD25-low CD127-high conventional T cells supplied the genomic DNA template. Germline lookup yields CDR1 SSHAT and CDR2 FNYEAQ (reference sequence). CDR3 length: 17 residues. General study results and limits: Shannon entropy fell and Simpson indices rose in RAG-deficient patients. Other subsets showed about 10-fold reductions, but Treg unique TCR beta sequences fell 95 to 100-fold in these patients.

Sequencing was performed with immunoSEQ multiplex PCR; in TCRdb, only in-frame clones are kept and a portion is missing. The sample lists more than 40,000 clones; 85% to 90% were seen once. With regard to this clone: The target antigen is unknown. A read error may account for a junction end that differs from germline.

These records were also assigned to another study, of regulatory T cells. That report adds: The PCR used 52 TRBV and 13 TRBJ primers.

V gene TRBV7-7 combines with J gene TRBJ2-1, with TRBD2 matching over 13 bases. The sequence came from a human donor in good health. Sequenced input: CD4+ effector T cells sorted from blood. The CDR3 DNA reads as TGTGCTAGCAGCTCAGGACTAGCGGGAGTGGTTTTTGATGAGCAGTTCTTC. Translating it yields CASSSGLAGVVFDEQFF.